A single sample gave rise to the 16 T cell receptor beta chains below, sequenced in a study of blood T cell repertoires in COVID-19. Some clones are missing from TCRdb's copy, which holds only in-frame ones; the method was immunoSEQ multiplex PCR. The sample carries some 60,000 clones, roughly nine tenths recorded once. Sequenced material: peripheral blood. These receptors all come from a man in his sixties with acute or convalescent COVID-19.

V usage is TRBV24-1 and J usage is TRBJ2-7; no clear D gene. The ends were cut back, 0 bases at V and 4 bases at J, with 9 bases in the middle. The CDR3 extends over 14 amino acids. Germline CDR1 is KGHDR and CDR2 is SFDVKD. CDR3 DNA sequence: TGTGCCACCAGTGATTTGAGCCATCCATACGAGCAGTACTTC. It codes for CATSDLSHPYEQYF.

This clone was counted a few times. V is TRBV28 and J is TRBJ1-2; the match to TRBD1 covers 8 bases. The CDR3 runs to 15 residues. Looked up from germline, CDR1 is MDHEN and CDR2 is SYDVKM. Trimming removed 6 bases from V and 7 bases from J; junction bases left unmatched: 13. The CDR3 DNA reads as TGTGCCAGCAGAATAGGACAGGGTGGTCTTCGTGGCTACACCTTC. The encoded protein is CASRIGQGGLRGYTF.

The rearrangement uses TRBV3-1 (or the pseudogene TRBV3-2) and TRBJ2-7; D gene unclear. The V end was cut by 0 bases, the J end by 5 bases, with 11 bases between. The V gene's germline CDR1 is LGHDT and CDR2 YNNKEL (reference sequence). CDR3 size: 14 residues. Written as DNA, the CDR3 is TGTGCCAGCAGCCAAGACCCCTACCGAGACGAGCAGTACTTC. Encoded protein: CASSQDPYRDEQYF.

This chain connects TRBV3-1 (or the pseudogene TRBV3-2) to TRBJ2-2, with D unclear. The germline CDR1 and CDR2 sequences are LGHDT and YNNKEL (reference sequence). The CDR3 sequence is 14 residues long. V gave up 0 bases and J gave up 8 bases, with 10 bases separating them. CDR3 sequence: CASSQEPGRGELFF. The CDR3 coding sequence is TGTGCCAGCAGCCAAGAACCAGGCAGAGGGGAGCTGTTTTTT.

CDR3 bases: TGCGCCAGCAGCTTAGGGGCGGGACAGCCCCAGCATTTT. Translating it yields CASSLGAGQPQHF. V usage is TRBV5-1 and J usage is TRBJ1-5; tentative D call: TRBD1 (5 bases). The CDR3 has 13 amino acids. The V and J ends lost 2 bases and 7 bases respectively, with 10 bases between them. Germline lookup yields CDR1 SGHRS and CDR2 YFSETQ.

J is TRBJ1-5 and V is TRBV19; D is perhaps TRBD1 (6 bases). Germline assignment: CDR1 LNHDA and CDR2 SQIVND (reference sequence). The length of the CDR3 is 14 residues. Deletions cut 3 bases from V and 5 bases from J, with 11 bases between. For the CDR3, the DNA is TGTGCCAGTAGTATCACAGGGCCGCATCAGCCCCAGCATTTT. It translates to CASSITGPHQPQHF.

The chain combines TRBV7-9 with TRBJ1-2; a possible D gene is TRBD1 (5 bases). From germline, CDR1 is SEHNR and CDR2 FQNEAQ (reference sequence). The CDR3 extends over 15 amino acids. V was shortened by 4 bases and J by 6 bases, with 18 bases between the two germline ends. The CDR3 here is CASSSKRIGGDGYTF. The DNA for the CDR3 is TGTGCCAGCAGCTCCAAAAGGATCGGGGGAGATGGCTACACCTTC.

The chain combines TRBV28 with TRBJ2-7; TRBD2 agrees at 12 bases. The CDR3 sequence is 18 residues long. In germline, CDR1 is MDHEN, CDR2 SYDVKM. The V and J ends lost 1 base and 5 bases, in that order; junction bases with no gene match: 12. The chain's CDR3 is CASSLFLAGGRMRHEQYF. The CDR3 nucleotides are TGTGCCAGCAGTTTATTCCTAGCGGGGGGGCGGATGCGCCACGAGCAGTACTTC.

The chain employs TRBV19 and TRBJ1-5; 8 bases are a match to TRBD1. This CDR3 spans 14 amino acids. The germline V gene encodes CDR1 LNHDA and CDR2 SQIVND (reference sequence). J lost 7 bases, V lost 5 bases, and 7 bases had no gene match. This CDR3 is CASSVDREVQPQHF. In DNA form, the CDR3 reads TGTGCCAGTAGTGTGGACAGGGAAGTCCAGCCCCAGCATTTT.

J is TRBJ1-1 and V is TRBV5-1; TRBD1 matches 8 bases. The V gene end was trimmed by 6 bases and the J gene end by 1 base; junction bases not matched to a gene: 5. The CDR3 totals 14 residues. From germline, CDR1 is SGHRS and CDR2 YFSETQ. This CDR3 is CASTGGEGNTEAFF. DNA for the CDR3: TGCGCCAGCACAGGGGGCGAGGGGAACACTGAAGCTTTCTTT.

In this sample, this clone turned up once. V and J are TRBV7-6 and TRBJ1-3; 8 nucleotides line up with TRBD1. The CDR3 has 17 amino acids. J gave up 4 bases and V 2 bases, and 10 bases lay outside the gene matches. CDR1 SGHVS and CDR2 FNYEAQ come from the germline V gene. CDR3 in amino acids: CASSLPTDRAGGNTIYF. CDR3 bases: TGTGCCAGCAGCTTACCTACGGACAGGGCGGGAGGAAACACCATATATTTT.

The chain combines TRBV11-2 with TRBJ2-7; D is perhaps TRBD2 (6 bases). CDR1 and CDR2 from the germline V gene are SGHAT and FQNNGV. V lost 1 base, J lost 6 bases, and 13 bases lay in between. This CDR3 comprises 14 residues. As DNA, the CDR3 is TGTGCCAGCAGCTTAGGGCGGGGATCCCTCGAGCAGTACTTC. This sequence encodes CASSLGRGSLEQYF.

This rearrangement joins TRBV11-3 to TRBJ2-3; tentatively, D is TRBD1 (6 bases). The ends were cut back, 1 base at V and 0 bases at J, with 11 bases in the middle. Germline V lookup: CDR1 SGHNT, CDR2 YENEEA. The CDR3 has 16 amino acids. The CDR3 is CASSLGQATSTDTQYF. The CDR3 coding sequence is TGTGCCAGCAGCTTAGGACAGGCAACTAGCACAGATACGCAGTATTTT.

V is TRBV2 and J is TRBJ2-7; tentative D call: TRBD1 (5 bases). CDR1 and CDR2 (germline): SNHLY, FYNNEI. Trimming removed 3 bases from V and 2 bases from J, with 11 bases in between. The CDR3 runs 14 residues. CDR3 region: CASSDNRFTYEQYF. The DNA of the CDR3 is TGTGCCAGCAGTGACAACAGGTTCACCTACGAGCAGTACTTC.

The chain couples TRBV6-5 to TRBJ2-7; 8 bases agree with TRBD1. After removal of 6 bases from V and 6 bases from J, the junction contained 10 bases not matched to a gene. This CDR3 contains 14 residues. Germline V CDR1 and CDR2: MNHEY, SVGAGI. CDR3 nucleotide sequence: TGTGCCAGCAGACTTTTCGGCAGGGGGCGCGAGCAGTACTTC. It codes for CASRLFGRGREQYF.

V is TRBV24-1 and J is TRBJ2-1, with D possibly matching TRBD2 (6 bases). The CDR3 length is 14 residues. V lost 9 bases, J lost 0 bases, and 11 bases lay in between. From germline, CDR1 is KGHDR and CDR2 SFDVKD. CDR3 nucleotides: TGTGCCACCTCGGACGGGAGCTCCTACAATGAGCAGTTCTTC. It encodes CATSDGSSYNEQFF.